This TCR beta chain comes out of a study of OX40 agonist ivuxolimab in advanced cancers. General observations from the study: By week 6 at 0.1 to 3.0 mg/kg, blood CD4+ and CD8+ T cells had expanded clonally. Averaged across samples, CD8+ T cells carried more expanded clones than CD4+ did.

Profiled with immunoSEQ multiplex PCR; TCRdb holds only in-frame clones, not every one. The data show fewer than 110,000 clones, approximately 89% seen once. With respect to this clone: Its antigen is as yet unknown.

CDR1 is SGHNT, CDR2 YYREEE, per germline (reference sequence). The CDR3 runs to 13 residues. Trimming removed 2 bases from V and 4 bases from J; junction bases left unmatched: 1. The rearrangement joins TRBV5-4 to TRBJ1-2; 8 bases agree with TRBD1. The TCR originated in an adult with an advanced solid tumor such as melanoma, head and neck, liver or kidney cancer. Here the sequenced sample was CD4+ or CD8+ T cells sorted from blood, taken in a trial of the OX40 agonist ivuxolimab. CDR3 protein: CASSLQGGYGYTF. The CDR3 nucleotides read TGTGCCAGCAGCTTACAGGGGGGCTATGGCTACACCTTC.